This record looks at one T cell receptor beta chain sequence and its context. Its specificity is not known. Possible read error: a much larger clone is one base away. The CDR3 totals 14 residues. Germline V CDR1 and CDR2: MDHEN, SYDVKM. The sample comes from a study of blood T cells in healthy people across ages. Study-wide results and caveats: It was not known whether donors were CMV positive (a possible confounder of expanded clonotype changes).

For the second PCR, which ran for roughly 6 to 12 cycles, a sample-barcoded 5' primer and a J-beta primer mix were used. MiXCR was run by TCRdb on the 5' RACE reads, yielding one entry per CDR3 protein. The sample includes 630,000 or so distinct CDR3 sequences, roughly 31% of them seen just once. This sequence originates from a woman older than 75 in good health. The rearrangement joins TRBV28 to TRBJ1-2; possible D gene TRBD1, 5 bases. What was sequenced was blood. The CDR3 protein is CTSTIGVEGYGYTF. The CDR3 DNA follows: TGTACCAGCACGATAGGGGTAGAGGGCTATGGCTACACCTTC.